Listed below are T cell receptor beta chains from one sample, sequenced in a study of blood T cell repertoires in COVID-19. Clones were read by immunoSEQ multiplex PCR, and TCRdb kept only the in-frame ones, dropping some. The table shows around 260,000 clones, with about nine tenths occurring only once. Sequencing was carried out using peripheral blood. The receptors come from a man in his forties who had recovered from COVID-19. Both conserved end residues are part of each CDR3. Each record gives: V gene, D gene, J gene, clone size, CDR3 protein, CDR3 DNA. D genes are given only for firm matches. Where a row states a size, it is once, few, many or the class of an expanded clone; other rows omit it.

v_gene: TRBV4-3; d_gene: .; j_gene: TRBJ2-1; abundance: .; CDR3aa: CASSQAYRGTPLLNEQFF; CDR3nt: TGCGCCAGCAGCCAAGCATACCGCGGGACTCCCCTTCTGAATGAGCAGTTCTTC
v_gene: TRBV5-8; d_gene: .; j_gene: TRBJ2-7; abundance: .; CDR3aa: CASSPRGHEQYF; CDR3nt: TGTGCCAGCAGCCCTAGGGGCCACGAGCAGTACTTC
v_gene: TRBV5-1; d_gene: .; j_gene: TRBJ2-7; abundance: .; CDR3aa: CASRQLGGGEQYF; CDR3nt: TGCGCCAGCAGACAGCTCGGAGGAGGCGAGCAGTACTTC
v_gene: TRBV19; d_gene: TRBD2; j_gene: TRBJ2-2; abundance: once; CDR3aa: CASSIDSGRPGTGELFF; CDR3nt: TGTGCCAGTAGTATAGATAGCGGGAGGCCGGGCACCGGGGAGCTGTTTTTT
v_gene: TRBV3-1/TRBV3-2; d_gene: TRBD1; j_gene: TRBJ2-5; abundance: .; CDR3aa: CASSQAGQGSRETQYF; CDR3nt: TGTGCCAGCAGCCAAGCTGGACAGGGGTCCCGGGAGACCCAGTACTTC
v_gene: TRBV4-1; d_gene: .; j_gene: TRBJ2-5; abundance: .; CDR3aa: CASSQIDRPNQETQYF; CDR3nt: TGCGCCAGCAGCCAAATCGACAGGCCTAACCAAGAGACCCAGTACTTC
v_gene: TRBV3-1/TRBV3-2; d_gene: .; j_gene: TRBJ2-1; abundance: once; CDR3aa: CASSRGGEQFF; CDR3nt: TGTGCCAGCAGCCGAGGAGGTGAGCAGTTCTTC
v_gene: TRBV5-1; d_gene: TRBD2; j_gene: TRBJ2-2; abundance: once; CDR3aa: CASSISGPNTGELFF; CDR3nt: TGCGCCAGCAGCATTAGCGGGCCGAACACCGGGGAGCTGTTTTTT
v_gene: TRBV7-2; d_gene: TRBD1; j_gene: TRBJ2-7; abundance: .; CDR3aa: CASSPGQGYYEQYF; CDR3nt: TGTGCCAGCAGCCCGGGACAGGGTTACTACGAGCAGTACTTC
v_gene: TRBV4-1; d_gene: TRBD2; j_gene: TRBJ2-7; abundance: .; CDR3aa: CASSFGRGGSYEQYF; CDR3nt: TGCGCCAGCAGTTTCGGGCGGGGGGGGTCCTACGAGCAGTACTTC
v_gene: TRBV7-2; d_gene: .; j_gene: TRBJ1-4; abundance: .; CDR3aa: CASSLVGTQANEKLFF; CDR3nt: TGTGCCAGCAGCTTAGTCGGGACTCAGGCAAATGAAAAACTGTTTTTT
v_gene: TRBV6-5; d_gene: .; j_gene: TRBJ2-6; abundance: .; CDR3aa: CASSSRQGIGANVLTF; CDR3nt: TGTGCCAGCAGTTCACGGCAGGGTATTGGGGCCAACGTCCTGACTTTC
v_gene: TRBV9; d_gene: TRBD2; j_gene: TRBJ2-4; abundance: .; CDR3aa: CASSAAGGAKNIQYF; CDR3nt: TGTGCCAGCAGCGCGGCCGGGGGGGCCAAAAACATTCAGTACTTC
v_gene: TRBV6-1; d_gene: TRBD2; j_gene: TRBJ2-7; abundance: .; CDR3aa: CASSEAGDMNYEQYF; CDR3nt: TGTGCCAGCAGCGAAGCGGGAGACATGAACTACGAGCAGTACTTC
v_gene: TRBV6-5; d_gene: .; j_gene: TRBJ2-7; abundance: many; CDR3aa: CATNLVSYEQYF; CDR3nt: TGTGCCACTAACCTAGTCTCCTACGAGCAGTACTTC
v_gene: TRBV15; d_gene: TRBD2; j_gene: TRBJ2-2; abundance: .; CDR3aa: CATTPGGAGDGELFF; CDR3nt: TGTGCCACCACGCCCGGGGGGGCCGGGGACGGGGAGCTGTTTTTT
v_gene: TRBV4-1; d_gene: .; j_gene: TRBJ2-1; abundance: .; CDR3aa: CASSRGGHNEQFF; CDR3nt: TGCGCCAGCAGCCGTGGAGGCCACAATGAGCAGTTCTTC
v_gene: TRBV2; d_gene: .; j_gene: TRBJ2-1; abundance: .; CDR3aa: CASSRAPRVYEQFF; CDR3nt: TGTGCCAGCAGCCGCGCCCCGCGAGTATATGAGCAGTTCTTC
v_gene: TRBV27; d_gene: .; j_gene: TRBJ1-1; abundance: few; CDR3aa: CASSLGRNTEAFF; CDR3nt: TGTGCCAGCAGTTTAGGCAGGAACACTGAAGCTTTCTTT
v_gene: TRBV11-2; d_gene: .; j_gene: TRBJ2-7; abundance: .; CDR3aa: CASSLVTVRGDEQYF; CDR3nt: TGTGCCAGCAGCTTAGTAACCGTCAGGGGCGACGAGCAGTACTTC
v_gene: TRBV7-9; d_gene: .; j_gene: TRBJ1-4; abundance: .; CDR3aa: CASSGGAGTNEKLFF; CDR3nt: TGTGCCAGTTCTGGTGGGGCTGGAACTAATGAAAAACTGTTTTTT
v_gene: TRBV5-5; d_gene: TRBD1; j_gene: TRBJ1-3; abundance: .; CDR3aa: CASSREQGDGNTIYF; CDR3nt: TGTGCCAGCAGCAGAGAACAGGGGGACGGAAACACCATATATTTT